This T cell receptor (beta chain) was retrieved from a study of blood T cells in healthy people across ages. Through a sample-barcoded 5' primer and a J-beta primer mix, a second PCR was run for roughly 6 to 12 cycles. In TCRdb, the 5' RACE reads were re-called with MiXCR into one record per CDR3 protein. Among fewer than 1,200,000 distinct CDR3 sequences listed, approximately 25% were seen once. This clonotype appeared a few times. Germline lookup yields CDR1 MDHEN and CDR2 SYDVKM. The CDR3 runs to 16 residues. These data were also filed under a second study, of T cells of mothers and their children.

The chain couples TRBV28 to TRBJ2-1; the D is unclear. With the DNA end fitting TRBJ2-7 better, the J assignment may be wrong. The source of this sequence is a girl aged 2 to 9 in good health. The sequenced material came from blood. The CDR3 region has the DNA TGTGCCAGCAGTTTATCATCAGGAATCCTTTCCTACGAGCAGTACTTC. Its translation: CASSLSSGILSYEQYF.